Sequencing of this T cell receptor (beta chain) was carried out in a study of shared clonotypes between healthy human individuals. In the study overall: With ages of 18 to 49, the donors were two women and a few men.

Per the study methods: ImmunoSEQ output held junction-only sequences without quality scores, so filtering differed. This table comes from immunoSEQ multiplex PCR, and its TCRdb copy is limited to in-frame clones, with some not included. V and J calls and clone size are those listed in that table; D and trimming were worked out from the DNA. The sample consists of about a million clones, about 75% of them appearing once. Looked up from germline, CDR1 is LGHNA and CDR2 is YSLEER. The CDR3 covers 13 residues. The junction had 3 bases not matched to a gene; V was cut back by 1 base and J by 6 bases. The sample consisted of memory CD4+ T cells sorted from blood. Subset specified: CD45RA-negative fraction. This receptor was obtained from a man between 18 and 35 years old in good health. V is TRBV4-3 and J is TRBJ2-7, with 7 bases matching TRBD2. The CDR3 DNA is TGCGCCAGCAGCCAAGGGGAGGGCCTCGAGCAGTACTTC. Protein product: CASSQGEGLEQYF.